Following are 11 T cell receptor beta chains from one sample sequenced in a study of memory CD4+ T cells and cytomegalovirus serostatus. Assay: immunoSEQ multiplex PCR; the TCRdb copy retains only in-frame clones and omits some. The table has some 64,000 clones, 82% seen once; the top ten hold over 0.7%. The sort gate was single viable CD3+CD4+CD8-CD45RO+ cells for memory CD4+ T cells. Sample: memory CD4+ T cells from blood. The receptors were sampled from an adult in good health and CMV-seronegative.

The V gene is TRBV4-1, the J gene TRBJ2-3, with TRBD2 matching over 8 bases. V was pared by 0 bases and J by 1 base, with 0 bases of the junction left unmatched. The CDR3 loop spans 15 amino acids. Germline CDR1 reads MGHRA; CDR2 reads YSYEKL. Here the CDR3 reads CASSQELAGTDTQYF. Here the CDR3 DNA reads TGCGCCAGCAGCCAAGAACTAGCGGGCACAGATACGCAGTATTTT.

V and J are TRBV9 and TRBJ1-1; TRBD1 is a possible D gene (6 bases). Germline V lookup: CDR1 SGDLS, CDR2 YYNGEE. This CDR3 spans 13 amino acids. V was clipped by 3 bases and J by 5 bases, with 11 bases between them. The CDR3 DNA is TGTGCCAGCAGCGGTTTAAGGGGGACTGAAGCTTTCTTT. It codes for CASSGLRGTEAFF.

In nucleotides, the CDR3 is TGCAGCGTTGAGTCTGGACTGAACACCGGGGAGCTGTTTTTT. Translation: CSVESGLNTGELFF. The chain recombines TRBV29-1 with TRBJ2-2, with D maybe TRBD2 (5 bases). Trimming removed 3 bases at V and 1 base at J, with 9 bases between. This CDR3 comprises 14 residues. From germline, CDR1 is SQVTM and CDR2 ANQGSEA.

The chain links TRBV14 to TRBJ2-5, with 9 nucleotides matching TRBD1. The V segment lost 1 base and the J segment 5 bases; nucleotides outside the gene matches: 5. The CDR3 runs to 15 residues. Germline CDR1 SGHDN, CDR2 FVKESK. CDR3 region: CASSQGDRVRETQYF. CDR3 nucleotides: TGTGCCAGCAGCCAAGGGGACAGGGTACGGGAGACCCAGTACTTC.

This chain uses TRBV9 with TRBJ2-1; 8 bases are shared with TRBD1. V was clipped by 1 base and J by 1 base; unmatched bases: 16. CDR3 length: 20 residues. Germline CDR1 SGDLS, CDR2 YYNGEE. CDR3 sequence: CASSVSAGGPVGVSYNEQFF. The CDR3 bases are TGTGCCAGCAGCGTATCGGCAGGGGGCCCGGTAGGTGTATCCTACAATGAGCAGTTCTTC. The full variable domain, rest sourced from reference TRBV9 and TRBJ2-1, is DSGVTQTPKHLITATGQRVTLRCSPRSGDLSVYWYQQSLDQGLQFLIQYYNGEERAKGNILERFSAQQFPDLHSELNLSSLELGDSALYFCASSVSAGGPVGVSYNEQFFGPGTRLTVL.

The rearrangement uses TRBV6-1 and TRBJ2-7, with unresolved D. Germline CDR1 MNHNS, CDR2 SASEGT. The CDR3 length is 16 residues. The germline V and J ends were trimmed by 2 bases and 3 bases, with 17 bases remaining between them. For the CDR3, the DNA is TGTGCCAGCAGTGAACTCCCGGGCGGTACGAGCTACGAGCAGTACTTC. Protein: CASSELPGGTSYEQYF.

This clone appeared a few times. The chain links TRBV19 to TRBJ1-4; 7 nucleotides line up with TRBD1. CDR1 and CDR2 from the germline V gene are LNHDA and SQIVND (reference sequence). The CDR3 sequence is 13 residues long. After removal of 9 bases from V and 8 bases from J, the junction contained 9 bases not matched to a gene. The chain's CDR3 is CASREGGREKLFF. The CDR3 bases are TGTGCCAGCCGAGAAGGGGGCCGGGAAAAACTGTTTTTT.

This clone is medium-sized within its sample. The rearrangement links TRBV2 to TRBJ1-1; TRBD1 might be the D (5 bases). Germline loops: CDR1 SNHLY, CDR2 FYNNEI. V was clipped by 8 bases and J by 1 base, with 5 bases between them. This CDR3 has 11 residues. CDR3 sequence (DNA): TGTGCCAGCGGGACGAACACTGAAGCTTTCTTT. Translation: CASGTNTEAFF.

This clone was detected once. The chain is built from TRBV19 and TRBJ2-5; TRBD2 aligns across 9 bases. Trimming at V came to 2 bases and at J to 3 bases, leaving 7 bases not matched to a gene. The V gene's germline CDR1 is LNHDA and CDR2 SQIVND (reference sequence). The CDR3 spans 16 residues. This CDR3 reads CASSIPSGGQKETQYF. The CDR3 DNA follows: TGTGCCAGTAGTATACCGAGCGGGGGGCAGAAAGAGACCCAGTACTTC. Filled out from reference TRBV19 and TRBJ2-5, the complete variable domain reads DGGITQSPKYLFRKEGQNVTLSCEQNLNHDAMYWYRQDPGQGLRLIYYSQIVNDFQKGDIAEGYSVSREKKESFPLTVTSAQKNPTAFYLCASSIPSGGQKETQYFGPGTRLLVL.

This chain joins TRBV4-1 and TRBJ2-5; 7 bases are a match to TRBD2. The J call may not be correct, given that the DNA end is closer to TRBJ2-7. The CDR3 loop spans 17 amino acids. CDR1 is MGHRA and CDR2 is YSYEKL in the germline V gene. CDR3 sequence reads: CASSQGLLGGVTYEQYF. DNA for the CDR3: TGCGCCAGCAGCCAAGGGCTCCTGGGGGGGGTGACCTACGAGCAGTACTTC.

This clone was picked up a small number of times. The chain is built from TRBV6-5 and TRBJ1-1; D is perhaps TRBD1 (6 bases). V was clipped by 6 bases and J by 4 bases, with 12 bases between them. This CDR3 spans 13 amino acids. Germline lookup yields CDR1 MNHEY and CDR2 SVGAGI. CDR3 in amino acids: CASSPRGSTEAFF. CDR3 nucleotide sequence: TGTGCCAGCAGCCCCAGGGGTAGCACTGAAGCTTTCTTT.